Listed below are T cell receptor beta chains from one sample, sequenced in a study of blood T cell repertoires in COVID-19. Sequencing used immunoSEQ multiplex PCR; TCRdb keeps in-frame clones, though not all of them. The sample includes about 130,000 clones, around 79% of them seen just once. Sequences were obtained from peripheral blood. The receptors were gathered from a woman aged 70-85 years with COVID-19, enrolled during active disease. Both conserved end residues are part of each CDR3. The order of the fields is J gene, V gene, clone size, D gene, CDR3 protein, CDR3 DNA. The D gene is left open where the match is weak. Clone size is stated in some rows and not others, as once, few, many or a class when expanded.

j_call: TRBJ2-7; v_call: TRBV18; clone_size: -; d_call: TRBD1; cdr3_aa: CASSPQTGRLSYEQYF; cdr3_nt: TGTGCCAGCTCACCACAGACAGGGAGACTCTCCTACGAGCAGTACTTC
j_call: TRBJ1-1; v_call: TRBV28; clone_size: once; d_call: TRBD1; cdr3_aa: CASSANRGTEAFF; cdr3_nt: TGTGCCAGCAGTGCAAACAGGGGCACTGAAGCTTTCTTT
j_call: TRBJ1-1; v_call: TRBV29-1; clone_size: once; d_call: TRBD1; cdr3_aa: CSVDRGGQGTEAFF; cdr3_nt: TGCAGCGTTGACCGGGGGGGACAGGGGACTGAAGCTTTCTTT
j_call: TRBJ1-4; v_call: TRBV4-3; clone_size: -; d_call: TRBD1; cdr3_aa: CAIPDRDEKLFF; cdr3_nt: TGCGCCATTCCGGACAGGGACGAAAAACTGTTTTTT
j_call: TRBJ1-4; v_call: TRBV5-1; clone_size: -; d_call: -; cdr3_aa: CASSRQGTGTNEKLFF; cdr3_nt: TGCGCCAGCAGCCGGCAGGGTACTGGAACTAATGAAAAACTGTTTTTT
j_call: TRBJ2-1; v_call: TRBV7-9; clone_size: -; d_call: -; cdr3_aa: CASSLGGSLAEQFF; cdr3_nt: TGTGCCAGCAGCTTAGGGGGCTCCTTAGCTGAGCAGTTCTTC
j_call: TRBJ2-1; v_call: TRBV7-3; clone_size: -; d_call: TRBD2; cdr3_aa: CASSLDRSGGYNEQFF; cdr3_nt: TGTGCCAGCAGCTTAGACAGGAGCGGGGGTTACAATGAGCAGTTCTTC
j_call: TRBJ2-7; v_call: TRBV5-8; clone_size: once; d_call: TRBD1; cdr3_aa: CASNPGQGTSYEQYF; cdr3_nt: TGTGCCAGCAACCCGGGACAGGGGACCTCTTACGAGCAGTACTTC
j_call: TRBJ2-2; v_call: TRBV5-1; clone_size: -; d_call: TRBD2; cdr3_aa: CASSPGASGATGELFF; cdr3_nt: TGCGCCAGCAGCCCCGGGGCTAGCGGGGCCACCGGGGAGCTGTTTTTT
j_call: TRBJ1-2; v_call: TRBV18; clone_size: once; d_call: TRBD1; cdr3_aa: CASSPAGQQNYGYTF; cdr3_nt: TGTGCCAGCTCACCAGCGGGACAGCAAAACTATGGCTACACCTTC
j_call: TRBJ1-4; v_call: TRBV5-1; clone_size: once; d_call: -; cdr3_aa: CASSLSSGNEKLFF; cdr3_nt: TGCGCCAGCAGCCTCTCGAGCGGCAATGAAAAACTGTTTTTT
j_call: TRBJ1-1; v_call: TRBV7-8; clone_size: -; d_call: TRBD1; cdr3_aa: CASSSRDRGPLNTEAFF; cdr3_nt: TGTGCCAGCAGCTCCCGGGACAGGGGGCCCCTGAACACTGAAGCTTTCTTT
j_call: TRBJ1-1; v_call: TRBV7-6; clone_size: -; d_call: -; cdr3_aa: CASSSRETGGAFF; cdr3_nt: TGTGCCAGCAGCTCTCGAGAGACAGGAGGAGCTTTCTTT
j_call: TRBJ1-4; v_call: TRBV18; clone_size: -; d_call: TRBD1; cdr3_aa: CASSPFDRGNEKLFF; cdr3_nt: TGTGCCAGCTCACCATTCGACAGGGGTAATGAAAAACTGTTTTTT
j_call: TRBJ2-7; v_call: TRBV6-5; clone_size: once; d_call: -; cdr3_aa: CAGPSVDEQYF; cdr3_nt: TGTGCCGGCCCTAGCGTGGACGAGCAGTACTTC
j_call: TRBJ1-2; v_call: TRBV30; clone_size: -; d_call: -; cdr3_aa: CAWSAGLGLSYGYTF; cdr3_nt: TGTGCCTGGAGTGCCGGCCTGGGACTGAGCTATGGCTACACCTTC
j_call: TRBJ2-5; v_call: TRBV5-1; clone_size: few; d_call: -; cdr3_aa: CASSLGGLQETQYF; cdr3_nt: TGCGCCAGCAGCTTGGGGGGACTCCAAGAGACCCAGTACTTC
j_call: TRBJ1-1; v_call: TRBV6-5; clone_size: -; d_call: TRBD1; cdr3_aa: CASSWGQFGVAFF; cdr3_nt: TGTGCCAGCAGTTGGGGACAGTTTGGGGTTGCTTTCTTT
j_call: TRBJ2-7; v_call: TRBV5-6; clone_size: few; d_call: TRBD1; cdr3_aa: CASSSPRGTGIEQYF; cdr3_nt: TGTGCCAGCAGCTCCCCCAGGGGGACAGGGATCGAGCAGTACTTC
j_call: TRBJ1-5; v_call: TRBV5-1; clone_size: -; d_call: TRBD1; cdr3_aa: CASSLGGTGNQPQHF; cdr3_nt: TGCGCCAGCAGCTTGGGGGGGACAGGGAATCAGCCCCAGCATTTT
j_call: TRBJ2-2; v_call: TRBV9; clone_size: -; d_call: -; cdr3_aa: CASSAIAQANTGELFF; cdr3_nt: TGTGCCAGCAGCGCCATTGCTCAGGCGAACACCGGGGAGCTGTTTTTT
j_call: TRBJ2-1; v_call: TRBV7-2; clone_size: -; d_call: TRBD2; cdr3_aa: CASSLGLAATPRDNEQFF; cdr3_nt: TGTGCCAGCAGCTTAGGGCTAGCGGCGACCCCTAGAGACAATGAGCAGTTCTTC
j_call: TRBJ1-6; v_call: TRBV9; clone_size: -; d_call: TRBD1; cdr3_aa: CASSVGQGAGNSPLHF; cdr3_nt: TGTGCCAGCAGCGTAGGTCAGGGGGCGGGTAATTCACCCCTCCACTTT
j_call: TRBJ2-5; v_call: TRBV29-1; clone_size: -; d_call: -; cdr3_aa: CSVEQGQETQYF; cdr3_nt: TGCAGCGTTGAACAGGGGCAAGAGACCCAGTACTTC
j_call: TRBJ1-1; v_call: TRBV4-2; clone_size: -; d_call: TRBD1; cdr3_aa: CASSQVGTENTEAFF; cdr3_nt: TGTGCCAGCAGCCAAGTGGGGACAGAGAACACTGAAGCTTTCTTT
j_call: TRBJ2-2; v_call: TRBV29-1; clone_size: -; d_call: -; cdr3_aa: CSVIVGGRTGELFF; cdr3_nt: TGCAGCGTGATAGTGGGGGGACGCACCGGGGAGCTGTTTTTT
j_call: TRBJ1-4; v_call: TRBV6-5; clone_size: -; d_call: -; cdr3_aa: CASRPGVTEKLFF; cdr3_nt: TGTGCCAGCAGACCCGGGGTGACTGAAAAACTGTTTTTT
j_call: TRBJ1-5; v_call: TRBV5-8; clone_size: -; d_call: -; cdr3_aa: CASSLGQVNGQPQHF; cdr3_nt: TGTGCCAGCAGCTTGGGACAGGTGAATGGTCAGCCCCAGCATTTT
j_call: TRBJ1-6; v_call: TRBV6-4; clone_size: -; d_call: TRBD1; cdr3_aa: CASSDSTGVGSPLHF; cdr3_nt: TGTGCCAGCAGTGACTCGACAGGGGTAGGTTCACCCCTCCACTTT
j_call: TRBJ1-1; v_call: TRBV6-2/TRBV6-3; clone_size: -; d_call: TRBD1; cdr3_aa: CASSGRQGGTTRTEAFF; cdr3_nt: TGTGCCAGCAGTGGTCGACAGGGAGGTACGACGAGGACTGAAGCTTTCTTT
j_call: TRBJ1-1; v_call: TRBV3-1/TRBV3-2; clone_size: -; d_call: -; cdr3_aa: CASSQEGEQILNTEAFF; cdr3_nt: TGTGCCAGCAGCCAAGAGGGAGAACAGATCCTGAACACTGAAGCTTTCTTT
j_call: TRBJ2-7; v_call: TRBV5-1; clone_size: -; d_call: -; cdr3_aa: CASSPTQGEQYF; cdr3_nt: TGCGCCAGCAGCCCCACCCAGGGGGAGCAGTACTTC
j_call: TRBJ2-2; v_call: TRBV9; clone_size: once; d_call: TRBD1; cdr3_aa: CASSALGTGGGTGELFF; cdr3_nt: TGTGCCAGCAGCGCCCTTGGGACAGGGGGGGGTACCGGGGAGCTGTTTTTT
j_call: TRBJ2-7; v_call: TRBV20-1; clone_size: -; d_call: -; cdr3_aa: CSAPRDYEQYF; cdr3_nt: TGCAGTGCCCCACGGGACTACGAGCAGTACTTC
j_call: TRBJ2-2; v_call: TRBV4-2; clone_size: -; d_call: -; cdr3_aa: CASSQEPRGHTGELFF; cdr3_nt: TGTGCCAGCAGCCAAGAACCCCGCGGTCACACCGGGGAGCTGTTTTTT
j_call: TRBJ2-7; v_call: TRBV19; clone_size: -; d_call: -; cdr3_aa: CASSRTALPYEQYF; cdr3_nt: TGTGCCAGTAGTCGGACAGCGTTACCCTACGAGCAGTACTTC
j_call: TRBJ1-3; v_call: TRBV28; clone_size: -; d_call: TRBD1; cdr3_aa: CASRDQGVNTIYF; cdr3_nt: TGTGCCAGCAGAGACCAGGGGGTAAACACCATATATTTT